Here is one T cell receptor beta chain with its context. TCRdb's table, derived via immunoSEQ multiplex PCR, lists solely in-frame clones and lacks some. The data show more than 200,000 clones, 80% to 90% seen once. The data stem from a study of blood T cell repertoires in COVID-19. Whole-study context: From the United States, Italy and Spain came samples of acute and convalescent COVID-19.

CDR3 length equals 14 residues. Trimming cost V 4 bases and J 7 bases; bases outside gene matches: 9. Germline V gene sequence: CDR1 KGHSH, CDR2 LQKENI. The gene calls are TRBV18 and TRBJ1-1; 7 nucleotides align to TRBD1. The sequencing sample was made of peripheral blood. This TCR was sampled from a man aged 45-65 years with acute or convalescent COVID-19. CDR3 sequence: CASSLEQGKSEAFF. The CDR3 nucleotides are TGTGCCAGCTCACTTGAACAGGGGAAGAGTGAAGCTTTCTTT.